The rows below give T cell receptor beta chains drawn from one sample of a study of siplizumab effects on memory and regulatory T cells. TCRdb's table, derived via immunoSEQ multiplex PCR, lists solely in-frame clones and lacks some. The sample shows under 95,000 clones, nearly 95% of them seen only once. The sample consisted of non-Treg CD4+ T cells sorted from blood. Source of these receptors: a human donor in good health. Each CDR3 is given with its conserved first and last residue. Each record gives: D gene, V gene, clone size, J gene, CDR3 protein, CDR3 DNA. D genes are given only for firm matches. Expanded clones are given a class, and other clones once, few, many or no size at all.

D gene: -; V gene: TRBV6-5; clone size: -; J gene: TRBJ2-1; CDR3 protein: CASRTGLREQFF; CDR3 DNA: TGTGCCAGCAGAACGGGACTGCGGGAGCAGTTCTTC
D gene: -; V gene: TRBV11-2; clone size: -; J gene: TRBJ2-7; CDR3 protein: CASSLGTGTYEQYF; CDR3 DNA: TGTGCCAGCAGCTTAGGTACAGGGACCTACGAGCAGTACTTC
D gene: -; V gene: TRBV7-2; clone size: -; J gene: TRBJ1-2; CDR3 protein: CASSLSRAGYGYTF; CDR3 DNA: TGTGCCAGCAGCTTATCTAGGGCAGGCTATGGCTACACCTTC
D gene: TRBD2; V gene: TRBV5-6; clone size: once; J gene: TRBJ2-1; CDR3 protein: CASSPSGSSYNEQFF; CDR3 DNA: TGTGCCAGCAGCCCCAGCGGGAGCTCCTACAATGAGCAGTTCTTC
D gene: -; V gene: TRBV21-1; clone size: -; J gene: TRBJ2-3; CDR3 protein: CASSLAGAVADTQYF; CDR3 DNA: TGTGCCAGCAGCCTAGCGGGAGCCGTTGCAGATACGCAGTATTTT
D gene: TRBD2; V gene: TRBV5-1; clone size: -; J gene: TRBJ2-3; CDR3 protein: CASSPGTSVGRDTQYF; CDR3 DNA: TGCGCCAGCAGCCCAGGGACTAGCGTGGGACGAGATACGCAGTATTTT
D gene: -; V gene: TRBV11-3; clone size: -; J gene: TRBJ2-1; CDR3 protein: CASSPAWNWDEQFF; CDR3 DNA: TGTGCCAGCAGCCCGGCCTGGAACTGGGATGAGCAGTTCTTC
D gene: -; V gene: TRBV5-1; clone size: -; J gene: TRBJ1-5; CDR3 protein: CASSQGPSNQPQHF; CDR3 DNA: TGCGCCAGCAGCCAGGGGCCGAGCAATCAGCCCCAGCATTTT
D gene: TRBD2; V gene: TRBV30; clone size: -; J gene: TRBJ2-3; CDR3 protein: CAWAIAGLADTQYF; CDR3 DNA: TGTGCCTGGGCGATAGCGGGTTTGGCAGATACGCAGTATTTT
D gene: -; V gene: TRBV6-5; clone size: -; J gene: TRBJ1-1; CDR3 protein: CASSLRGLNTEAFF; CDR3 DNA: TGTGCCAGCAGTCTCAGGGGTCTTAACACTGAAGCTTTCTTT
D gene: TRBD2; V gene: TRBV30; clone size: -; J gene: TRBJ2-3; CDR3 protein: CAYTGTTRTDTQYF; CDR3 DNA: TGTGCCTATACCGGGACTACCCGCACAGATACGCAGTATTTT
D gene: TRBD2; V gene: TRBV14; clone size: -; J gene: TRBJ2-1; CDR3 protein: CASSVELAGEQFF; CDR3 DNA: TGTGCCAGCAGCGTCGAACTAGCGGGCGAGCAGTTCTTC
D gene: TRBD1; V gene: TRBV7-2; clone size: -; J gene: TRBJ1-3; CDR3 protein: CASSLTGTGAGNTIYF; CDR3 DNA: TGTGCCAGCAGCCTCACCGGGACAGGGGCTGGAAACACCATATATTTT
D gene: TRBD1; V gene: TRBV30; clone size: -; J gene: TRBJ1-3; CDR3 protein: CAYRDRGLDTIYF; CDR3 DNA: TGTGCCTACCGGGACAGGGGGCTAGACACCATATATTTT
D gene: -; V gene: TRBV10-1; clone size: -; J gene: TRBJ1-2; CDR3 protein: CASSESTQGYGYTF; CDR3 DNA: TGCGCCAGCAGTGAGTCGACCCAAGGGTATGGCTACACCTTC
D gene: -; V gene: TRBV10-3; clone size: -; J gene: TRBJ2-3; CDR3 protein: CAIRDGTRSTDTQYF; CDR3 DNA: TGTGCCATCAGAGACGGGACAAGGAGCACAGATACGCAGTATTTT
D gene: -; V gene: TRBV30; clone size: -; J gene: TRBJ1-2; CDR3 protein: CACAFESNYGYTF; CDR3 DNA: TGTGCCTGTGCATTTGAGTCTAACTATGGCTACACCTTC
D gene: TRBD1; V gene: TRBV19; clone size: -; J gene: TRBJ1-5; CDR3 protein: CASTRTTGDSNQPQHF; CDR3 DNA: TGTGCCAGTACCCGAACTACAGGGGATAGCAATCAGCCCCAGCATTTT
D gene: -; V gene: TRBV6-1; clone size: -; J gene: TRBJ2-7; CDR3 protein: CASSEVGGYEQYF; CDR3 DNA: TGTGCCAGCAGTGAAGTTGGGGGTTACGAGCAGTACTTC
D gene: -; V gene: TRBV5-6; clone size: -; J gene: TRBJ2-5; CDR3 protein: CASSLAMEGGETQYF; CDR3 DNA: TGTGCCAGCAGCTTGGCCATGGAGGGAGGAGAGACCCAGTACTTC
D gene: TRBD1; V gene: TRBV5-1; clone size: -; J gene: TRBJ1-2; CDR3 protein: CASSATGGFGYTF; CDR3 DNA: TGCGCCAGCAGCGCGACAGGGGGTTTTGGCTACACCTTC
D gene: -; V gene: TRBV6-1; clone size: -; J gene: TRBJ1-1; CDR3 protein: CASNSHGEAFF; CDR3 DNA: TGTGCCAGCAATTCACACGGTGAAGCTTTCTTT
D gene: -; V gene: TRBV11-2; clone size: -; J gene: TRBJ2-5; CDR3 protein: CASGMVGGGGETQYF; CDR3 DNA: TGTGCCAGCGGAATGGTTGGAGGGGGCGGGGAGACCCAGTACTTC
D gene: -; V gene: TRBV9; clone size: -; J gene: TRBJ1-1; CDR3 protein: CASSVEGVNTEAFF; CDR3 DNA: TGTGCCAGCAGCGTAGAAGGTGTGAACACTGAAGCTTTCTTT
D gene: -; V gene: TRBV5-1; clone size: -; J gene: TRBJ2-3; CDR3 protein: CASSSTTDTQYF; CDR3 DNA: TGCGCCAGCAGCTCAACCACAGATACGCAGTATTTT
D gene: -; V gene: TRBV19; clone size: -; J gene: TRBJ2-3; CDR3 protein: CASSIWGTDTQYF; CDR3 DNA: TGTGCCAGTAGTATATGGGGTACAGATACGCAGTATTTT
D gene: -; V gene: TRBV27; clone size: -; J gene: TRBJ1-1; CDR3 protein: CASSFLGRDTEAFF; CDR3 DNA: TGTGCCAGCAGTTTTCTGGGAAGGGACACTGAAGCTTTCTTT
D gene: TRBD2; V gene: TRBV10-3; clone size: -; J gene: TRBJ2-2; CDR3 protein: CAISGLAGGRITGELFF; CDR3 DNA: TGTGCCATCAGCGGACTAGCGGGAGGGAGGATCACCGGGGAGCTGTTTTTT
D gene: TRBD1; V gene: TRBV27; clone size: -; J gene: TRBJ2-7; CDR3 protein: CASSRQGAEFEQYF; CDR3 DNA: TGTGCCAGCAGCAGACAGGGGGCGGAGTTCGAGCAGTACTTC
D gene: TRBD2; V gene: TRBV29-1; clone size: -; J gene: TRBJ2-3; CDR3 protein: CSVVQTSDPDTQYF; CDR3 DNA: TGCAGCGTTGTTCAGACTAGCGACCCAGATACGCAGTATTTT
D gene: TRBD2; V gene: TRBV2; clone size: -; J gene: TRBJ2-5; CDR3 protein: CAIFSGTSGEETQYF; CDR3 DNA: TGTGCCATCTTTTCCGGGACTAGCGGGGAGGAGACCCAGTACTTC
D gene: TRBD1; V gene: TRBV5-1; clone size: -; J gene: TRBJ1-5; CDR3 protein: CASSVRQGADQPQHF; CDR3 DNA: TGCGCCAGCAGCGTTAGACAGGGGGCTGATCAGCCCCAGCATTTT
D gene: TRBD1; V gene: TRBV30; clone size: -; J gene: TRBJ1-4; CDR3 protein: CAWSPRRQGYEKLFF; CDR3 DNA: TGTGCCTGGAGCCCCCGGAGACAGGGATATGAAAAACTGTTTTTT
D gene: -; V gene: TRBV19; clone size: -; J gene: TRBJ2-7; CDR3 protein: CASSRTGDLYEQYF; CDR3 DNA: TGTGCCAGTAGCAGAACAGGGGACTTATACGAGCAGTACTTC
D gene: -; V gene: TRBV15; clone size: -; J gene: TRBJ2-1; CDR3 protein: CATSRDLLGEQFF; CDR3 DNA: TGTGCCACCAGCAGAGATTTGTTGGGTGAGCAGTTCTTC
D gene: -; V gene: TRBV5-1; clone size: -; J gene: TRBJ1-2; CDR3 protein: CASSLEGTYGYTF; CDR3 DNA: TGCGCCAGCAGCTTGGAGGGGACGTATGGCTACACCTTC
D gene: -; V gene: TRBV14; clone size: -; J gene: TRBJ2-5; CDR3 protein: CASSHPRNRGQSETQYF; CDR3 DNA: TGTGCCAGCAGCCACCCCCGGAATCGAGGACAGTCGGAGACCCAGTACTTC
D gene: TRBD2; V gene: TRBV10-3; clone size: -; J gene: TRBJ2-1; CDR3 protein: CAIRGGAGNEQFF; CDR3 DNA: TGTGCCATCAGGGGGGGAGCGGGAAATGAGCAGTTCTTC
D gene: TRBD2; V gene: TRBV11-2; clone size: -; J gene: TRBJ2-5; CDR3 protein: CASSLESGGASQTQYF; CDR3 DNA: TGTGCCAGCAGCTTAGAGTCGGGGGGGGCCAGTCAGACCCAGTACTTC
D gene: TRBD1; V gene: TRBV6-6; clone size: -; J gene: TRBJ1-6; CDR3 protein: CASIQGQGDAGSPLHF; CDR3 DNA: TGTGCCAGCATCCAGGGACAGGGGGACGCCGGTTCACCCCTCCACTTT
D gene: -; V gene: TRBV7-2; clone size: once; J gene: TRBJ1-1; CDR3 protein: CASSWGPGAEAFF; CDR3 DNA: TGTGCCAGCAGCTGGGGTCCGGGAGCTGAAGCTTTCTTT
D gene: -; V gene: TRBV2; clone size: -; J gene: TRBJ2-1; CDR3 protein: CASSVSAPTDEQFF; CDR3 DNA: TGTGCCAGCAGTGTATCAGCCCCTACGGATGAGCAGTTCTTC
D gene: -; V gene: TRBV9; clone size: -; J gene: TRBJ2-6; CDR3 protein: CASSVQGSGANVLTF; CDR3 DNA: TGTGCCAGCAGCGTACAGGGGTCTGGGGCCAACGTCCTGACTTTC
D gene: TRBD1; V gene: TRBV30; clone size: -; J gene: TRBJ2-3; CDR3 protein: CAWSGTGVPDTQYF; CDR3 DNA: TGTGCCTGGAGCGGGACAGGGGTCCCAGATACGCAGTATTTT
D gene: -; V gene: TRBV30; clone size: -; J gene: TRBJ2-3; CDR3 protein: CAWRHLDAASTDTQYF; CDR3 DNA: TGTGCCTGGAGGCATCTCGACGCAGCTAGCACAGATACTCAGTATTTT
D gene: -; V gene: TRBV7-9; clone size: -; J gene: TRBJ1-2; CDR3 protein: CASSLAQGPYGYTF; CDR3 DNA: TGTGCCAGCAGCTTAGCGCAGGGCCCCTATGGCTACACCTTC
D gene: -; V gene: TRBV2; clone size: once; J gene: TRBJ2-2; CDR3 protein: CASSDRGGTGELFF; CDR3 DNA: TGTGCCAGCAGTGACAGGGGTGGGACCGGGGAGCTGTTTTTT
D gene: -; V gene: TRBV5-5; clone size: -; J gene: TRBJ2-7; CDR3 protein: CASSDIRTFPHEQYF; CDR3 DNA: TGTGCCAGCAGTGACATTAGGACATTCCCCCACGAGCAGTACTTC